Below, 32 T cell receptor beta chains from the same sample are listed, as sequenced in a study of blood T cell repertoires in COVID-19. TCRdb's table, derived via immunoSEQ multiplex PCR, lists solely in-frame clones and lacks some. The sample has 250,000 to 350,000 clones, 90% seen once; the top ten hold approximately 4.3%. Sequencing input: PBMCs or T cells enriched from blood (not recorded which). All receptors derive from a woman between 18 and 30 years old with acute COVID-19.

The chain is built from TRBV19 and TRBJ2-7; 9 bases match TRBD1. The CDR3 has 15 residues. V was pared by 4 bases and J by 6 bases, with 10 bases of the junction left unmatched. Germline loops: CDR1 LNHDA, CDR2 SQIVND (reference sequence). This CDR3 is CASSTLRDRAAEQYF. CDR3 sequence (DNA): TGTGCCAGTAGTACACTCCGGGACAGGGCGGCCGAGCAGTACTTC.

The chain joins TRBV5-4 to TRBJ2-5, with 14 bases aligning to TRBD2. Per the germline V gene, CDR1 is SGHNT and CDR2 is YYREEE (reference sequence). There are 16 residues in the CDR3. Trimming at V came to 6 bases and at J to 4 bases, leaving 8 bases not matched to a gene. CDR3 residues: CASTRGTSGSGETQYF. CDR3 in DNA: TGTGCCAGCACCCGGGGGACTAGCGGGAGTGGAGAGACCCAGTACTTC. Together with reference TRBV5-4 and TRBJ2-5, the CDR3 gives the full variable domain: ETGVTQSPTHLIKTRGQQVTLRCSSQSGHNTVSWYQQALGQGPQFIFQYYREEENGRGNFPPRFSGLQFPNYSSELNVNALELDDSALYLCASTRGTSGSGETQYFGPGTRLLVL.

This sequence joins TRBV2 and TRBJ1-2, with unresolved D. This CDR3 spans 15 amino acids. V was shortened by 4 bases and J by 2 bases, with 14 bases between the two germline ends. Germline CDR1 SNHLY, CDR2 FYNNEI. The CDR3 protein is CASSVGMGGNYGYTF. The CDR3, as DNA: TGTGCCAGCAGTGTCGGAATGGGAGGGAACTATGGCTACACCTTC.

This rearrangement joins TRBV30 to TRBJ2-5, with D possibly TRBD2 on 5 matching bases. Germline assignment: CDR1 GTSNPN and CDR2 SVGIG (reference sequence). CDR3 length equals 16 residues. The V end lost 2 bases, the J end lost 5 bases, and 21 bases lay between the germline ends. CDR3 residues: CAWSTVRETRRETQYF. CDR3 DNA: TGTGCCTGGAGTACAGTAAGGGAGACCCGCCGGGAGACCCAGTACTTC.

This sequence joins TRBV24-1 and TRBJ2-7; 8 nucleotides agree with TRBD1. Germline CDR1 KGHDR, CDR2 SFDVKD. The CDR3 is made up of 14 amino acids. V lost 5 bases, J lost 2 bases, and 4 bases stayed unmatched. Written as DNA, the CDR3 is TGTGCCACCAGTGTCGGACAGGGCACCTACGAGCAGTACTTC. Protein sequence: CATSVGQGTYEQYF.

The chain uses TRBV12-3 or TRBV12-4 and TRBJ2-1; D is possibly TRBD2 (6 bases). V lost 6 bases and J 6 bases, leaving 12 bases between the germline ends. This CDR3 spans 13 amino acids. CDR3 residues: CASSSGTFNEQFF. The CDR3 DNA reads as TGTGCCAGCAGCTCGGGGACTTTCAATGAGCAGTTCTTC.

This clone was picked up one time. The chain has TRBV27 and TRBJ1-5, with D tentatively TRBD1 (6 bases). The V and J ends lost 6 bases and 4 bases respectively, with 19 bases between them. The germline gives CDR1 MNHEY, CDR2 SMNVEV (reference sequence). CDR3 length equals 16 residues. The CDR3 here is CASRNLRKDSNQPQHF. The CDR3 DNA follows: TGTGCCAGCAGAAATCTCCGGAAGGACAGTAATCAGCCCCAGCATTTT.

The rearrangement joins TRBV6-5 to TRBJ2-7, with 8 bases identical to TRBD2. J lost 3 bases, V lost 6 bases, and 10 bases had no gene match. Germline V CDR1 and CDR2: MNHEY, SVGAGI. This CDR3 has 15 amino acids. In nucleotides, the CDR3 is TGTGCCAGCAGCCAATACCCCACTAGCGGCTACGAGCAGTACTTC. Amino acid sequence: CASSQYPTSGYEQYF.

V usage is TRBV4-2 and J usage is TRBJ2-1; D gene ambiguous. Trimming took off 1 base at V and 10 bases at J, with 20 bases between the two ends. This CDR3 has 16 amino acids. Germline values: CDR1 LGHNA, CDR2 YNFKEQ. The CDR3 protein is CASSQGASSQLWEQFF. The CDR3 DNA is TGTGCCAGCAGCCAAGGTGCTAGTAGTCAATTATGGGAGCAGTTCTTC.

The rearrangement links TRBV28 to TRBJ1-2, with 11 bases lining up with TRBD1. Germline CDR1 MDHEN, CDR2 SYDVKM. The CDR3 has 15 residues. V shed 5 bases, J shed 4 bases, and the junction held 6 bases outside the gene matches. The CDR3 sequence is CASSPRTGGFYGYTF. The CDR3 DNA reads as TGTGCCAGCAGTCCCCGGACAGGGGGCTTCTATGGCTACACCTTC.

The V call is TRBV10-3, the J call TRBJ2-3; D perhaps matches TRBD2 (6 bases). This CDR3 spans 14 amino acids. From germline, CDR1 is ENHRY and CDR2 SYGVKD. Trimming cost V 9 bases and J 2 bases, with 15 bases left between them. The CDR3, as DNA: TGTGCCATAGGGGCGGGGTTGGCCACAGATACGCAGTATTTT. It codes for CAIGAGLATDTQYF.

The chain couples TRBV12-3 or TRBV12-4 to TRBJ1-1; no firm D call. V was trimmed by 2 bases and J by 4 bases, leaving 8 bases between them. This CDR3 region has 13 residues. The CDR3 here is CASSLNGVTEAFF. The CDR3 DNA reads TGTGCCAGCAGTTTAAACGGGGTCACTGAAGCTTTCTTT.

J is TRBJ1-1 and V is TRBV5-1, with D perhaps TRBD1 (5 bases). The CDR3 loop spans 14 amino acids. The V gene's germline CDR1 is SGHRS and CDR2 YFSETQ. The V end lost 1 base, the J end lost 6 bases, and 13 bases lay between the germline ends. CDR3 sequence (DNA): TGCGCCAGCAGCTTGAATTCAGGGCCATCTGAAGCTTTCTTT. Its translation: CASSLNSGPSEAFF.

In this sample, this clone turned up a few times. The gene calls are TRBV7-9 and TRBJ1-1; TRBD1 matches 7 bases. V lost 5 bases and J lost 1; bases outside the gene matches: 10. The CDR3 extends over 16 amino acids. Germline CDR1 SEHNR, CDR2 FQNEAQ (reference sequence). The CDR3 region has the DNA TGTGCCAGCAGCCCCCCGACAGGGAAGCAGAACACTGAAGCTTTCTTT. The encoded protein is CASSPPTGKQNTEAFF.

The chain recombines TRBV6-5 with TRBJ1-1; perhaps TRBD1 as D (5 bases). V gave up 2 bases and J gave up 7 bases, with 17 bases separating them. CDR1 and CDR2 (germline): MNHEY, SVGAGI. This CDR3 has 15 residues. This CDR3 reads CASSYDFPRGSEAFF. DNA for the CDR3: TGTGCCAGCAGTTACGATTTCCCGCGGGGGAGTGAAGCTTTCTTT.

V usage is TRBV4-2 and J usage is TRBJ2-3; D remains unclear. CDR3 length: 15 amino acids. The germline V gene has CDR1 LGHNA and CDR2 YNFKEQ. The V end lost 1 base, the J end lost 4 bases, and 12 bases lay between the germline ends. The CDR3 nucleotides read TGTGCCAGCAGCCAAGTGTGGAGCGACGCAGATACGCAGTATTTT. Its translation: CASSQVWSDADTQYF.

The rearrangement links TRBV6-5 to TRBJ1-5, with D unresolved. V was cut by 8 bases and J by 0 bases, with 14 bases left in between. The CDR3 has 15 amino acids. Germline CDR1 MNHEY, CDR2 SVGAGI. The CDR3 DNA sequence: TGTGCCAGCCACCTCGGGGAATATAGCAATCAGCCCCAGCATTTT. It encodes CASHLGEYSNQPQHF.

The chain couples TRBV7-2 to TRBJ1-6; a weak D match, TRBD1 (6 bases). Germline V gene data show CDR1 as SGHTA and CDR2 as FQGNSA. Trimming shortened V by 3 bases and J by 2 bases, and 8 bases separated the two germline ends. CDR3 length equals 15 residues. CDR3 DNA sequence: TGTGCCAGCAGCTTTCAGGGGACCTATAATTCACCCCTCCACTTT. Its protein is CASSFQGTYNSPLHF. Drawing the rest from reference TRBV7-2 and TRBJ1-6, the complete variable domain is GAGVSQSPSNKVTEKGKDVELRCDPISGHTALYWYRQSLGQGLEFLIYFQGNSAPDKSGLPSDRFSAERTGGSVSTLTIQRTQQEDSAVYLCASSFQGTYNSPLHFGNGTRLTVT.

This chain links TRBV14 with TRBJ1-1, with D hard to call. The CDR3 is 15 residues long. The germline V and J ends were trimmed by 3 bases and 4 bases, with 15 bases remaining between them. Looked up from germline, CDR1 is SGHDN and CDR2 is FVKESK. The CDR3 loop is CASSHRKILITEAFF. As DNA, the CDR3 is TGTGCCAGCAGCCACAGGAAAATCCTGATCACTGAAGCTTTCTTT.

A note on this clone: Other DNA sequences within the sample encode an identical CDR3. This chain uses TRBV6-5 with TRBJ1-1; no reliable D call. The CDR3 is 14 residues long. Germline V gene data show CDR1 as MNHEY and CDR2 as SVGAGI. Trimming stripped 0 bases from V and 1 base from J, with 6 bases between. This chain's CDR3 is CASSYSRGNTEAFF. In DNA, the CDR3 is TGTGCCAGCAGTTACTCGCGTGGGAACACTGAAGCTTTCTTT.

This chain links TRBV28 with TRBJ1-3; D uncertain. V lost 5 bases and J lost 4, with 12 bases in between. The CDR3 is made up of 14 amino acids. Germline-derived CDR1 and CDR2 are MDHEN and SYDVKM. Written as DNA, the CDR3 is TGTGCCAGCAGTCTACTATTAAGCGGAAACACCATATATTTT. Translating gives CASSLLLSGNTIYF. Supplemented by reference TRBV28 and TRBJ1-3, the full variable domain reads DVKVTQSSRYLVKRTGEKVFLECVQDMDHENMFWYRQDPGLGLRLIYFSYDVKMKEKGDIPEGYSVSREKKERFSLILESASTNQTSMYLCASSLLLSGNTIYFGEGSWLTVV.

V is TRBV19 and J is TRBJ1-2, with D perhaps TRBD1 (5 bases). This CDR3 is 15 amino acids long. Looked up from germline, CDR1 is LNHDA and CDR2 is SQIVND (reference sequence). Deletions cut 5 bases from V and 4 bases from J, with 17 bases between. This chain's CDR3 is CASSVASDSSYGYTF. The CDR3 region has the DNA TGTGCCAGTAGTGTCGCCTCTGACAGTTCCTATGGCTACACCTTC. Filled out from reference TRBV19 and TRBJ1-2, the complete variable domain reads DGGITQSPKYLFRKEGQNVTLSCEQNLNHDAMYWYRQDPGQGLRLIYYSQIVNDFQKGDIAEGYSVSREKKESFPLTVTSAQKNPTAFYLCASSVASDSSYGYTFGSGTRLTVV.

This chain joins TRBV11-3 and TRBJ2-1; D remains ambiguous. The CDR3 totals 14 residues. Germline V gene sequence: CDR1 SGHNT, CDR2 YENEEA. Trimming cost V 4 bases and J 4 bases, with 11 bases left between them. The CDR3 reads CASSSSVSYNEQFF. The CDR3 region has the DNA TGTGCCAGCAGCTCGTCTGTGAGTTACAATGAGCAGTTCTTC.

The CDR3 region is CASSLYWTGGYNSPLHF. Written as DNA, the CDR3 is TGTGCCAGCAGCTTATACTGGACAGGGGGTTATAATTCACCCCTCCACTTT. The J gene is TRBJ1-6, the V gene TRBV5-6; the match to TRBD1 covers 10 bases. J gave up 4 bases and V 2 bases, and 6 bases lay outside the gene matches. This CDR3 has 17 amino acids. Per germline, CDR1 SGHDT and CDR2 YYEEEE.

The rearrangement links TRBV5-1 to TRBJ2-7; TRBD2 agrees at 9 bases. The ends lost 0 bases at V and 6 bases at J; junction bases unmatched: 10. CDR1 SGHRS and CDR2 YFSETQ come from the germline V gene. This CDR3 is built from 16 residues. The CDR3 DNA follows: TGCGCCAGCAGCTTGGGGCTAGCGGGACCCAGCGCCGAGCAGTACTTC. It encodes CASSLGLAGPSAEQYF.

The CDR3 loop reads CASSPEGAVSNIQYF. The CDR3 region has the DNA TGTGCCAGCAGCCCGGAGGGGGCGGTTTCCAACATTCAGTACTTC. This sequence joins TRBV9 and TRBJ2-4; TRBD1 is a possible D gene (7 bases). CDR1 is SGDLS and CDR2 is YYNGEE in the germline V gene. This CDR3 contains 15 residues. Trimming shortened V by 4 bases and J by 7 bases, and 18 bases separated the two germline ends.

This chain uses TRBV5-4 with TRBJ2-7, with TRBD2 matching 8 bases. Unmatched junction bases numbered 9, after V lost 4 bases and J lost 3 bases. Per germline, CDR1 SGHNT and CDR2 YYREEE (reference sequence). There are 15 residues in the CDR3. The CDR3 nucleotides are TGTGCCAGCAGCCGGGGGGGAGTAGGTAACTACGAGCAGTACTTC. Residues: CASSRGGVGNYEQYF.

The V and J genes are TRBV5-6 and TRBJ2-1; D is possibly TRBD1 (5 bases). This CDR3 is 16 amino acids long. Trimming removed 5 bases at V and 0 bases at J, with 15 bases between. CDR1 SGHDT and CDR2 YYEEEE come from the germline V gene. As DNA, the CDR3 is TGTGCCAGCAGAGGGGCTGGCCGACCCTCCTACAATGAGCAGTTCTTC. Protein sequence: CASRGAGRPSYNEQFF.

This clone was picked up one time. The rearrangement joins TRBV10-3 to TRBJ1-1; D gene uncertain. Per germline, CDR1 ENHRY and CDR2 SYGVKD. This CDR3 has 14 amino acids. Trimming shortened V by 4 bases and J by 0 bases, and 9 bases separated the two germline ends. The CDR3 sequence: CAISGGLLNTEAFF. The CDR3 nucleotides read TGTGCCATCAGTGGAGGACTGTTGAACACTGAAGCTTTCTTT.

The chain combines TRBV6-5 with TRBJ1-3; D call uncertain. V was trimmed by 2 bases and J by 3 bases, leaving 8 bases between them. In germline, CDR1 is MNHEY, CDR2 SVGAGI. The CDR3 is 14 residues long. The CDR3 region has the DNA TGTGCCAGCAGTTACGTTAGCGGTGGAAACACCATATATTTT. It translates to CASSYVSGGNTIYF.

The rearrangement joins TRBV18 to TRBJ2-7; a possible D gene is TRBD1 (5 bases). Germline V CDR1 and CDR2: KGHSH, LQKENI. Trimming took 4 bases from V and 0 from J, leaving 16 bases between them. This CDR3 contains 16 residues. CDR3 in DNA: TGTGCCAGCTCACATTCTGAGACAGTCAGCTCCTACGAGCAGTACTTC. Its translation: CASSHSETVSSYEQYF.

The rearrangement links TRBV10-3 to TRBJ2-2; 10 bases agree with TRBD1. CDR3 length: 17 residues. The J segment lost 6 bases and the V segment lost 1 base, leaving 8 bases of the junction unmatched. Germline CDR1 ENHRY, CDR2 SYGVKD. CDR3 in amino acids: CAISEWGQGPPSGELFF. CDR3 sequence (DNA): TGTGCCATCAGTGAGTGGGGACAGGGGCCTCCCTCCGGGGAGCTGTTTTTT.